The following is a T cell receptor beta chain sequence with its context. Its antigen is unknown. The data are from a study of shared clonotypes between healthy human individuals. Notes on the study in general: A reduction in generation probabilities was seen for non-shared clonotypes relative to those shared by all four donors. Depth was large, yet rarefaction showed that sorted-subset sequencing was incomplete.

The assay was immunoSEQ multiplex PCR, and TCRdb's table has in-frame clones only and misses some. The sample records 600,000 to 700,000 clones, about 80% being singletons. CDR1 SGHTS and CDR2 YDEGEE come from the germline V gene. Trimming pared 7 bases from V and 1 base from J, leaving 18 bases between. The length of the CDR3 is 15 residues. Material for sequencing was memory CD4+ T cells sorted from blood. Subset noted: CD45RA-negative fraction. The genes are TRBV5-8 and TRBJ2-7; D unclear. This clonotype was sampled from a woman under 40 in good health. CDR3 loop: CASSRLQIQSYEQYF. The CDR3 nucleotides are TGTGCCAGCTCACGGTTACAAATACAATCCTACGAGCAGTACTTC.